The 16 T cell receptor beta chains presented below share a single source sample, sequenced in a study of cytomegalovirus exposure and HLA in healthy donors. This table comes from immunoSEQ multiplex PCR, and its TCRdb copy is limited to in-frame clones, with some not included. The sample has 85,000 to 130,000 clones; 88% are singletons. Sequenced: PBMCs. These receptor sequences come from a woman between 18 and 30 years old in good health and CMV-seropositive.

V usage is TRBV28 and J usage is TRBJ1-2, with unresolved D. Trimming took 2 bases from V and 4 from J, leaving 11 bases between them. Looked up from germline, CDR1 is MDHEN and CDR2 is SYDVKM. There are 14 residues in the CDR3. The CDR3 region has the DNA TGTGCCAGCAGTTTAGGGGTAGCGGTCTATGGCTACACCTTC. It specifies CASSLGVAVYGYTF.

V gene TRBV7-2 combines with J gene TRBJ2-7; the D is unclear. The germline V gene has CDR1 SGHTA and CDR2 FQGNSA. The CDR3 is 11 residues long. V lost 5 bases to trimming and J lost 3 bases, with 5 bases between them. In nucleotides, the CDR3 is TGTGCCAGCAGCCCACACTACGAGCAGTACTTC. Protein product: CASSPHYEQYF.

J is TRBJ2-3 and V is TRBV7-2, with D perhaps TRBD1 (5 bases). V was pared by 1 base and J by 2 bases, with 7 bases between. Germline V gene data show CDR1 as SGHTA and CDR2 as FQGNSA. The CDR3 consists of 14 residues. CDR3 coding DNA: TGTGCCAGCAGCTTAGACAGGTACACAGATACGCAGTATTTT. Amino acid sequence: CASSLDRYTDTQYF. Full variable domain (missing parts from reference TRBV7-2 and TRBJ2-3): GAGVSQSPSNKVTEKGKDVELRCDPISGHTALYWYRQSLGQGLEFLIYFQGNSAPDKSGLPSDRFSAERTGGSVSTLTIQRTQQEDSAVYLCASSLDRYTDTQYFGPGTRLTVL.

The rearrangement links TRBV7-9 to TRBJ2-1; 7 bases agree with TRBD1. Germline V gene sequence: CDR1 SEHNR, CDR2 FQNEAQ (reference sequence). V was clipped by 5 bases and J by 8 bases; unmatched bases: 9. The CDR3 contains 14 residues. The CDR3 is CASSRTGQVYEQFF. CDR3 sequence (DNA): TGTGCCAGCAGCCGGACAGGCCAGGTCTATGAGCAGTTCTTC. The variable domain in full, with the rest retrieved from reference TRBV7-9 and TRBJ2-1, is DTGVSQNPRHKITKRGQNVTFRCDPISEHNRLYWYRQTLGQGPEFLTYFQNEAQLEKSRLLSDRFSAERPKGSFSTLEIQRTEQGDSAMYLCASSRTGQVYEQFFGPGTRLTVL.

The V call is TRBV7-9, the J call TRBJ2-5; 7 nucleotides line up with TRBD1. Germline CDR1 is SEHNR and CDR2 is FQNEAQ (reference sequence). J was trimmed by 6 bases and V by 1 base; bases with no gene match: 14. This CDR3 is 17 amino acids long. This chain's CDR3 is CASSLEMLTGKGKTQYF. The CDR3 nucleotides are TGTGCCAGCAGCTTAGAGATGCTGACAGGGAAGGGTAAGACCCAGTACTTC.

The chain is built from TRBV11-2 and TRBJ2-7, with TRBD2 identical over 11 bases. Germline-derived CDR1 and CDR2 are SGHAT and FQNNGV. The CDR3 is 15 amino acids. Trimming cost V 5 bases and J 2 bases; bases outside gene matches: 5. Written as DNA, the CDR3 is TGTGCCAGCAGCGCGACTAGCGGGGAGACCTACGAGCAGTACGTC. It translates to CASSATSGETYEQYV.

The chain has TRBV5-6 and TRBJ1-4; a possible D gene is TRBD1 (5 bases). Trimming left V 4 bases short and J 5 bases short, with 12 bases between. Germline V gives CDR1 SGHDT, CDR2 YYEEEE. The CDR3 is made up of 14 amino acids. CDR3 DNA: TGTGCCAGCAGCCCAGGGAATTCGAATGAAAAACTGTTTTTT. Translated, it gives CASSPGNSNEKLFF.

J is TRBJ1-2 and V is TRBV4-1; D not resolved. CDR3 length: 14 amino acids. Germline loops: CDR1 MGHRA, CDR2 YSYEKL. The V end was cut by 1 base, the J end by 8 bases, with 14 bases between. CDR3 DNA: TGCGCCAGCAGCCAAGTGGGAGGGTATAAGGGCTACACCTTC. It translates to CASSQVGGYKGYTF.

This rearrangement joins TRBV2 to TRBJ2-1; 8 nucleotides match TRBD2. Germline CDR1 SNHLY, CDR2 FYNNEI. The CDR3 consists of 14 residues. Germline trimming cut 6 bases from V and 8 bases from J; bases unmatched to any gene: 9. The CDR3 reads CASRRAGGGDEQFF. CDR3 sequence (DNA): TGTGCCAGCAGGCGGGCCGGGGGGGGCGATGAGCAGTTCTTC.

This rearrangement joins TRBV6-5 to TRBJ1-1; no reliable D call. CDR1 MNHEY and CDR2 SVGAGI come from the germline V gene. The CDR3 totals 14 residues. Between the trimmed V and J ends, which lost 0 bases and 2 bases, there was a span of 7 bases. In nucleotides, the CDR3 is TGTGCCAGCAGTTACTCCGAGACAAACACTGAAGCTTTCTTT. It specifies CASSYSETNTEAFF.

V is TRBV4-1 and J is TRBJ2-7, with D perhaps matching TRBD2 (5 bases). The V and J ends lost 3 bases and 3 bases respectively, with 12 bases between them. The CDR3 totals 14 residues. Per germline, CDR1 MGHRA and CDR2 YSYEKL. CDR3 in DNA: TGCGCCAGCAGCCACCCCGAGGGAAGCTACGAGCAGTACTTC. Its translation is CASSHPEGSYEQYF.

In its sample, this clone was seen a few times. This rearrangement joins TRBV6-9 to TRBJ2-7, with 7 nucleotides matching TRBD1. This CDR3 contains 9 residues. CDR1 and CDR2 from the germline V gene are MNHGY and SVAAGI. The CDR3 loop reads CANPTGYNV. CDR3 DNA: TGTGCCAACCCGACAGGGTATAACGTC.

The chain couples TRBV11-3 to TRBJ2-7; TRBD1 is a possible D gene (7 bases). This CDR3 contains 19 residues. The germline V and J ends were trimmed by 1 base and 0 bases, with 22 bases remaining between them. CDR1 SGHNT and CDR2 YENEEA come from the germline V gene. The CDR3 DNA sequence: TGTGCCAGCAGCTTAGCCCCGGACAGGAGGGCTATGATCTCCTACGAGCAGTACTTC. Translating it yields CASSLAPDRRAMISYEQYF.

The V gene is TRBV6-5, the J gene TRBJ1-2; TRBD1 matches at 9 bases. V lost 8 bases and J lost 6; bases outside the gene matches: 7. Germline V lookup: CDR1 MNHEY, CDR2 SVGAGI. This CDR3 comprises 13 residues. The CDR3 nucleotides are TGTGCCAGCGGACTTAACAGGGGGCATGGCTACACCTTC. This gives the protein CASGLNRGHGYTF.

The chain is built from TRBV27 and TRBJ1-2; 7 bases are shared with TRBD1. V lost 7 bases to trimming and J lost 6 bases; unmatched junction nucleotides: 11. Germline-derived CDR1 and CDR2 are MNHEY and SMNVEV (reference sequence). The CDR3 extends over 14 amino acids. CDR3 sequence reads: CASTRTGERDGYTF. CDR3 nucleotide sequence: TGTGCCAGCACCAGAACAGGGGAAAGGGATGGCTACACCTTC.

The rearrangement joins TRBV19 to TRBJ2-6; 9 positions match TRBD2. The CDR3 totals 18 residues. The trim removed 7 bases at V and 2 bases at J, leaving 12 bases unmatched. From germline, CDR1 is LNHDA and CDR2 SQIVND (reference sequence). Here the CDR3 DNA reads TGTGCCAGTAAGCCCAGGGGAGCGGGGGGTACTGGGGCCAACGTCCTGACTTTC. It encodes CASKPRGAGGTGANVLTF.